The 24 T cell receptor beta chains reported below all come from one sample, sequenced in a study of regulatory T cells in long-lasting Graves disease. Time point reported: newly diagnosed GD, antithyroid drugs for less than 3 months. The authors made the TCR library using RNA they extracted from PBMCs. The TCR beta library used iRepertoire HTBI primers with Arm-PCR amplification of CDR3. TCRdb analysed the multiplex PCR reads with MiXCR anew, one entry per CDR3 protein. The profile shows some 490,000 distinct CDR3 sequences, 12% of them singletons. The sample was also reused in another study, on T cells in Graves' hyperthyroidism and ophthalmopathy.

Sequenced here: peripheral blood mononuclear cells (PBMCs), sampled at new diagnosis, from a patient treated with antithyroid drugs. The receptor source for this set is a woman aged 25 to 45 with Graves disease.

This clonotype was seen many times. The chain carries TRBV28 and TRBJ1-4; 7 nucleotides match TRBD1. Trimming cost V 5 bases and J 5 bases; bases outside gene matches: 5. The length of the CDR3 is 14 residues. From germline, CDR1 is MDHEN and CDR2 SYDVKM. This CDR3 reads CASSGRQGNEKLFF. The CDR3 DNA reads as TGTGCCAGCAGTGGAAGACAGGGAAATGAAAAACTGTTTTTT.

This clonotype was detected ten times or more. V is TRBV6-2 or TRBV6-3 and J is TRBJ2-1; the D is unclear. The CDR3 length is 15 residues. Germline V gene sequence: CDR1 MNHEY, CDR2 SVGEGT. The ends were cut back, 3 bases at V and 2 bases at J, with 11 bases in the middle. The CDR3 DNA reads as TGTGCCAGCAGTTATGTGGGAATCCCCTACAATGAGCAGTTCTTC. Protein: CASSYVGIPYNEQFF.

This clonotype was counted at least ten times. The chain recombines TRBV2 with TRBJ1-2; TRBD1 agrees at 10 bases. CDR3 length: 14 residues. Germline values: CDR1 SNHLY, CDR2 FYNNEI. V gave up 1 base and J gave up 4 bases; unmatched junction bases: 0. The CDR3: CASSEGQGAYGYTF. The CDR3 DNA reads as TGTGCCAGCAGTGAAGGACAGGGGGCCTATGGCTACACCTTC.

At least ten counts were recorded for this clonotype. The chain links TRBV24-1 to TRBJ2-5, with 7 bases identical to TRBD1. Germline V gene lookup returns CDR1 KGHDR and CDR2 SFDVKD. The V segment lost 4 bases and the J segment 5 bases; nucleotides outside the gene matches: 6. The CDR3 sequence is 14 residues long. CDR3 loop: CATSDPTGSETQYF. The CDR3 nucleotides are TGTGCCACCAGTGACCCGACAGGGTCGGAGACCCAGTACTTC.

This sequence joins TRBV9 and TRBJ2-2; the match to TRBD1 covers 10 bases. The CDR3 sequence is 16 residues long. In germline, CDR1 is SGDLS, CDR2 YYNGEE. J lost 2 bases, V lost 3 bases, and 4 bases had no gene match. This CDR3 is CASSGWTGGNTGELFF. CDR3 DNA sequence: TGTGCCAGCAGCGGGTGGACAGGGGGTAACACCGGGGAGCTGTTTTTT.

This clonotype was observed at least ten times. This chain links TRBV18 with TRBJ1-1, with D possibly TRBD1 on 5 matching bases. The CDR3 has 13 amino acids. Trimming cost V 3 bases and J 7 bases, with 12 bases left between them. The germline V gene encodes CDR1 KGHSH and CDR2 LQKENI. The CDR3 spells CASSPQGWGEAFF. Written as DNA, the CDR3 is TGTGCCAGCTCACCGCAGGGTTGGGGTGAAGCTTTCTTT.

This clonotype was recorded at least ten times. The chain uses TRBV9 and TRBJ1-1, with D possibly matching TRBD1 (5 bases). The germline CDR1 and CDR2 sequences are SGDLS and YYNGEE. Trimming took off 0 bases at V and 0 bases at J, with 15 bases between the two ends. The CDR3 sequence is 17 residues long. CDR3 nucleotide sequence: TGTGCCAGCAGCGTAGAGGCCAGGGTGCGCTTGAACACTGAAGCTTTCTTT. This codes for CASSVEARVRLNTEAFF.

The rearrangement joins TRBV20-1 to TRBJ2-5, with D perhaps given as TRBD1 or TRBD2 (5 bases each). The CDR3 has 11 amino acids. V was pared by 7 bases and J by 6 bases, with 12 bases between. Per the germline V gene, CDR1 is DFQATT and CDR2 is SNEGSKA (reference sequence). The CDR3 bases are TGCAGTGAGAGGCCGGGACAGACCCAGTACTTC. Translating it yields CSERPGQTQYF.

This clonotype was seen ten or more times. The chain employs TRBV20-1 and TRBJ2-3, with no clear D. This CDR3 region has 15 residues. With 4 bases removed from V and 1 base from J, the gap between germline ends came to 15 bases. In germline, CDR1 is DFQATT, CDR2 SNEGSKA (reference sequence). Written as DNA, the CDR3 is TGCAGTGCTACAAGTCCGTCCCGCCGCACAGATACGCAGTATTTT. Translating it yields CSATSPSRRTDTQYF.

V usage is TRBV20-1 and J usage is TRBJ2-1; a possible D gene is TRBD2 (5 bases). There are 17 residues in the CDR3. CDR1 and CDR2 from the germline V gene are DFQATT and SNEGSKA (reference sequence). The V gene lost 0 bases and the J gene lost 6 bases, with 21 bases spanning the gap. CDR3 sequence reads: CSARDASRPGRTNEQFF. DNA of the CDR3: TGCAGTGCTAGAGATGCTAGCCGGCCTGGAAGAACCAATGAGCAGTTCTTC.

At least ten counts were recorded for this clonotype. V gene TRBV20-1 combines with J gene TRBJ2-7, with 14 bases identical to TRBD2. This CDR3 spans 19 amino acids. V trimming: 4 bases; J trimming: 2 bases; junction bases outside the gene matches: 16. Germline V gene data show CDR1 as DFQATT and CDR2 as SNEGSKA (reference sequence). DNA for the CDR3: TGCAGTGCTAAACCCCCGGGACTAGCGGGAGAGATTGGCGCCTACGAGCAGTACTTC. It specifies CSAKPPGLAGEIGAYEQYF.

This clonotype has just a few counts. The chain carries TRBV6-5 and TRBJ1-5, with unresolved D. Germline loops: CDR1 MNHEY, CDR2 SVGAGI. The ends were cut back, 0 bases at V and 6 bases at J, with 12 bases in the middle. This CDR3 has 15 residues. The CDR3 is CASSYSGDTVQPQHF. The CDR3 bases are TGTGCCAGCAGTTACTCCGGGGATACTGTTCAGCCCCAGCATTTT.

About this clonotype: A much larger clone differs by one base, so this may be a read error. The chain combines TRBV7-2 with TRBJ1-1; D ambiguous. The CDR3 consists of 17 residues. Germline assignment: CDR1 SGHTA and CDR2 FQGNSA. The CDR3, as DNA: TGTGCCGGCAGCCGAAGCGATACCTCGACGGCTGCCGCGGGAGCTTTCTTT. As protein: CAGSRSDTSTAAAGAFF.

This clonotype was observed many times. This sequence joins TRBV3-1 and TRBJ2-1, with 11 bases identical to TRBD2. Per the germline V gene, CDR1 is LGHDT and CDR2 is YNNKEL (reference sequence). V lost 3 bases and J lost 8; bases outside the gene matches: 6. CDR3 length: 15 residues. The CDR3 nucleotides read TGTGCCAGCAGCCAGCGACTAGCGGGACGGGATGAGCAGTTCTTC. It yields the protein CASSQRLAGRDEQFF.

Worth noting for this clonotype: Possible read error: a much larger clone is one base away. The rearrangement uses TRBV3-1 and TRBJ2-7; tentative D call: TRBD2 (6 bases). The CDR3 contains 14 residues. Germline V lookup: CDR1 LGHDT, CDR2 YNNKEL (reference sequence). The CDR3 nucleotides are TGTGTCAGCAGCCCCTCTAGCGTCGGCTACGAGCAGTACTTC. Protein sequence: CVSSPSSVGYEQYF.

The chain is built from TRBV10-3 and TRBJ2-7; maybe TRBD2 (5 bases). Trimming removed 8 bases from V and 5 bases from J, with 13 bases in between. The CDR3 length is 12 residues. Germline CDR1 ENHRY, CDR2 SYGVKD. The CDR3 sequence is CAILSPGNEQYF. CDR3 sequence (DNA): TGTGCCATCCTGAGTCCGGGAAACGAGCAGTACTTC.

The sample holds a few counts of this clonotype. The chain couples TRBV5-5 to TRBJ1-4; D remains ambiguous. Germline values: CDR1 SGHKS, CDR2 YYEKEE (reference sequence). The germline V and J ends were trimmed by 0 bases and 3 bases, with 6 bases remaining between them. This CDR3 contains 14 residues. In DNA, the CDR3 is TGTGCCAGCAGCTTGGTCAGGTCTAATGAAAAACTGTTTTTT. Translation: CASSLVRSNEKLFF.

This clonotype has a count of ten or more. This sequence joins TRBV10-3 and TRBJ2-7, with 9 positions matching TRBD2. With V trimmed by 4 bases and J by 4 bases, 5 bases remained unmatched. CDR3 length: 14 residues. The germline V gene has CDR1 ENHRY and CDR2 SYGVKD. The CDR3 protein is CAISALAGLYEQYF. CDR3 nucleotide sequence: TGTGCCATCAGTGCCCTAGCGGGATTATACGAGCAGTACTTC.

The CDR3 DNA reads as TGCAGTGCTAGCCCGCCCGACAGGGGCGGTTCACCCCTCCACTTT. As protein: CSASPPDRGGSPLHF. This chain joins TRBV20-1 and TRBJ1-6; 8 bases align to TRBD1. The germline V gene has CDR1 DFQATT and CDR2 SNEGSKA (reference sequence). J was trimmed by 9 bases and V by 3 bases; bases with no gene match: 10. The CDR3 spans 15 residues.

Regarding this clonotype: A much larger clone lies a single base off, so this may be a read error. V and J are TRBV11-3 and TRBJ2-5; D ambiguous. Germline values: CDR1 SGHNT, CDR2 YENEEA. This CDR3 region has 12 residues. Trimming removed 5 bases from V and 5 bases from J, with 9 bases in between. DNA of the CDR3: TGTGCCAGCAGCGCCATTCGGGAGACCCAGTACTTC. Its protein is CASSAIRETQYF.

This clonotype was observed a few times. One junction end disagrees with the germline gene, perhaps due to a read error. This chain connects TRBV7-9 to TRBJ2-1, with TRBD2 identical over 15 bases. The CDR3 is 17 residues long. Germline V gene data show CDR1 as SEHNR and CDR2 as FQNEAQ (reference sequence). The CDR3 nucleotides read TGTGCCAGCAGCTTAGGGGGACTAGCGGGAGGAGTGAATGGGCAGTTCTTC. This translates into CASSLGGLAGGVNGQFF.

Ten or more counts support this clonotype. The chain joins TRBV6-2 or TRBV6-3 to TRBJ1-4; TRBD1 matches at 8 bases. CDR3 length equals 14 residues. The germline CDR1 and CDR2 sequences are MNHEY and SVGEGT. The trim removed 10 bases at V and 7 bases at J, leaving 11 bases unmatched. CDR3 nucleotide sequence: TGTGCCACGGCGCCGATGCAGGGGGCTGAAAAACTGTTTTTT. This sequence encodes CATAPMQGAEKLFF.

V gene TRBV28 combines with J gene TRBJ2-4; D gene ambiguous. Germline loops: CDR1 MDHEN, CDR2 SYDVKM. V gave up 3 bases and J gave up 8 bases, with 8 bases separating them. This CDR3 is built from 12 residues. For the CDR3, the DNA is TGTGCCAGCAGTTTGCGGCTAGACATTCAGTACTTC. It yields the protein CASSLRLDIQYF.

This clonotype was seen just once. Being one base from a much bigger clone, this may be a read error. This chain joins TRBV7-9 and TRBJ2-1; D could derive from TRBD1 or TRBD2 (5 bases each). This CDR3 region has 16 residues. CDR1 SEHNR and CDR2 FQNEAQ come from the germline V gene (reference sequence). CDR3 nucleotide sequence: TGTACCAGCAACAAGGGGAGCGGAACCTTGGGTAATGAGCAGTTCTTC. Translated, it gives CTSNKGSGTLGNEQFF.